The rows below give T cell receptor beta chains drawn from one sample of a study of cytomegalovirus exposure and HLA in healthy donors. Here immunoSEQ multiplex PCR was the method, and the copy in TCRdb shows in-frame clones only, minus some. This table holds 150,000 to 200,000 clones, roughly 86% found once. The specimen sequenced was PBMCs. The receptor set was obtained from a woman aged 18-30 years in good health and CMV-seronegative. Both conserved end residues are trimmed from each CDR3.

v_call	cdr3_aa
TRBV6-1	ASGRDYLTDTQY
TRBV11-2	ASSEATVSGNTIY
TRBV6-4	ASSPRPGQGYNEQF
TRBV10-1	AFLGTDDLNEQF
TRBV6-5	ASSSRGGAGYEQY
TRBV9	ASRGVHRGTGELF
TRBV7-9	ASSQTGVQETQY
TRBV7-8	ASSSADGEANTEAF
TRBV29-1	SVERDTDTQY
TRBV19	ASSIAWDLTSTPLH
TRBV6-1	ASSEIEGTYT
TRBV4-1	ASSQTSGASYEQY
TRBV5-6	ASSSTTGDNSPLH
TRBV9	ASSALTPGSNGYT
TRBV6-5	ASSYGGLRDYGYT
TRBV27	ASRRPGQDYEQY
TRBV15	ATSRDRTFYEQY
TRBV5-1	ASSLESLPGSSYT
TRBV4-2	ASSQWGGWVGYT
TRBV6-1	ASGLSRFSYEQY
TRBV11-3	ASSFRSGELF
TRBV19	ASSLTGGQSNYGYT
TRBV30	AWSLLGGVNEKLF
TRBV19	ASSSAGVRQPQH
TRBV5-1	ASRREGSSYNEQF
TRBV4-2	ASSQVSGVNQPQH
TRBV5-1	ASSLDGGDYGYT
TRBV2	ASITRDRVYEQY
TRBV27	ASKGQGAYEQY
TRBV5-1	ASRDSLATNEKLF
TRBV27	ASSRWLAGVSEQY
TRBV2	ASSAGGGKIHEQY
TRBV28	ASRQGSGNTIY
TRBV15	ATSPRAGPPETQY
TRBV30	AWSVRLIAGAYNEQF
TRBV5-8	ASEVIRGANVLT
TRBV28	ASSFDSRGLHRELF
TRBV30	AWSNGGGYT
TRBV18	ASSPTERNYEQY
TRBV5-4	ASSSKKDFGGGPSYEQY
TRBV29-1	SVDQKGEGHGYT
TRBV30	AWTTRLRGGYEQY
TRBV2	ASREDRESNQPQH
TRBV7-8	ASSPQKRGYEQY
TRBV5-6	ASSWGTEAYNEQF
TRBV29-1	SVSGAGGTEAF
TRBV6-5	ASSYSRQESENTIY
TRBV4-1	ASSQLGRGGTGDIQY